This T cell receptor (beta chain) appears in the sequencing data of a study of human T cells and chemical hapten exposure. About the research overall: 2% DPC was applied to roughly 2 cm by roughly 2 cm of upper inner arm skin for sensitization. Patch tests applied 0.01% DPC to the upper back and were scored after 6 days.

Study results and limitations: Sensitizing to DPC left TCRs with a frequency above 1 in 1000 unaltered. PT1 expanded TCR numbers rose with patch test score.

The J segment lost 4 bases and the V segment lost 4 bases, leaving 7 bases of the junction unmatched. The CDR3 length is 14 residues. The germline CDR1 and CDR2 sequences are SGHRS and YFSETQ. Specified time point: patch test 3, about 24 weeks after DPC sensitization. The sample's treatment: therapeutic diphenylcyclopropenone sensitization with weekly scalp DPC. Turning to this clonotype: The antigen remains unidentified.

TCRdb re-analysed the RACE reads in MiXCR, keeping a single row per CDR3 protein. The sample has more than 100,000 distinct CDR3 sequences, approximately 10% seen once. The specimen was whole blood, collected in connection with sensitization to the hapten diphenylcyclopropenone (DPC). The TCR sequence derives from a woman in her forties or fifties with alopecia areata. Some clones in this sample may be carry-over from other donors' samples. The rearrangement links TRBV5-1 to TRBJ2-5, with 7 bases fitting TRBD1. The CDR3 spells CASSPVQGRETQYF. In DNA, the CDR3 is TGCGCCAGCAGCCCTGTACAGGGGCGAGAGACCCAGTACTTC.